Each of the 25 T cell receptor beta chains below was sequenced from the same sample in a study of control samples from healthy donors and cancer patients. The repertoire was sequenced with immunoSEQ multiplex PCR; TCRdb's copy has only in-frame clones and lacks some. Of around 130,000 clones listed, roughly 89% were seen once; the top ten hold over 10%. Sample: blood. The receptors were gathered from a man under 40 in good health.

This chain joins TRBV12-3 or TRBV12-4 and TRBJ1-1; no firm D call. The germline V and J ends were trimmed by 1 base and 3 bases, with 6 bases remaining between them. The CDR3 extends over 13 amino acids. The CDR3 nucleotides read TGTGCCAGCAGTTTAGTAACAGACACTGAAGCTTTCTTT. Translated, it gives CASSLVTDTEAFF.

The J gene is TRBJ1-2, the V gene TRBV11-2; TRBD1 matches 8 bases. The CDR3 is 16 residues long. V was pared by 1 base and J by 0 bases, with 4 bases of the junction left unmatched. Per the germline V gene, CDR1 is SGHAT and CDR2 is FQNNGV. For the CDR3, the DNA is TGTGCCAGCAGCTTAGTACAGGGGGGTACTAACTATGGCTACACCTTC. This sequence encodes CASSLVQGGTNYGYTF.

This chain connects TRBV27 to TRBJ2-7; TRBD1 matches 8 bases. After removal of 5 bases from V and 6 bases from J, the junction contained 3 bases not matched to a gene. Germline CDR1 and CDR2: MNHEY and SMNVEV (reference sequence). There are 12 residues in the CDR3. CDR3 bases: TGTGCCAGCAGTCTCACAGGGGGCGAGCAGTACTTC. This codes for CASSLTGGEQYF.

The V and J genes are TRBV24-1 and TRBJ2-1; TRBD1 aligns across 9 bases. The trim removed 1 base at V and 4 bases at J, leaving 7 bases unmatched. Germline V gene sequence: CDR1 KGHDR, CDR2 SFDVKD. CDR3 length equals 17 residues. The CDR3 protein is CATSDFSGTGIYNEQFF. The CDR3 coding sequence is TGTGCCACCAGTGATTTCTCCGGGACAGGGATTTACAATGAGCAGTTCTTC.

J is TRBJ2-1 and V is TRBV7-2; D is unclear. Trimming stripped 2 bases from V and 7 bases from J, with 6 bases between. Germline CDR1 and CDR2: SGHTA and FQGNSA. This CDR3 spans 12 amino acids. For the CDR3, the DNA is TGTGCCAGCAGCTTATATCAAAATGAGCAGTTCTTC. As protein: CASSLYQNEQFF. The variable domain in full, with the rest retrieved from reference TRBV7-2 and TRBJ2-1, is GAGVSQSPSNKVTEKGKDVELRCDPISGHTALYWYRQSLGQGLEFLIYFQGNSAPDKSGLPSDRFSAERTGGSVSTLTIQRTQQEDSAVYLCASSLYQNEQFFGPGTRLTVL.

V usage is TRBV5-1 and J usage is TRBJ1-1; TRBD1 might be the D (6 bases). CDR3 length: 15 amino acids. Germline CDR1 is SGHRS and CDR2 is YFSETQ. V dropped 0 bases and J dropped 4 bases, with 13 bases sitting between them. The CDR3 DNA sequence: TGCGCCAGCAGCTTGGAAGGGGGATTCGGCACTGAAGCTTTCTTT. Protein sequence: CASSLEGGFGTEAFF. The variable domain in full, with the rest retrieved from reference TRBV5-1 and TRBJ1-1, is KAGVTQTPRYLIKTRGQQVTLSCSPISGHRSVSWYQQTPGQGLQFLFEYFSETQRNKGNFPGRFSGRQFSNSRSEMNVSTLELGDSALYLCASSLEGGFGTEAFFGQGTRLTVV.

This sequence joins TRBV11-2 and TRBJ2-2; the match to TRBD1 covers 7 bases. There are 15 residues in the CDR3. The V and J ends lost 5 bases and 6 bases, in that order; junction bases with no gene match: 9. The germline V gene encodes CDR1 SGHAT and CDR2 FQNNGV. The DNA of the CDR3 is TGTGCCAGCAGCACCAACAGGGGACGGGCCGGGGAGCTGTTTTTT. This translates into CASSTNRGRAGELFF. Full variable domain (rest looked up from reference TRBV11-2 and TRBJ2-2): EAGVAQSPRYKIIEKRQSVAFWCNPISGHATLYWYQQILGQGPKLLIQFQNNGVVDDSQLPKDRFSAERLKGVDSTLKIQPAKLEDSAVYLCASSTNRGRAGELFFGEGSRLTVL.

CDR3 bases: TGTGCCACCTCCCCAGAGGGTCAAAATGGCTACACCTTC. Residues: CATSPEGQNGYTF. The gene calls are TRBV24-1 and TRBJ1-2; no clear D. CDR1 KGHDR and CDR2 SFDVKD come from the germline V gene. This CDR3 spans 13 amino acids. Between the trimmed V and J ends, which lost 9 bases and 6 bases, there was a span of 16 bases.

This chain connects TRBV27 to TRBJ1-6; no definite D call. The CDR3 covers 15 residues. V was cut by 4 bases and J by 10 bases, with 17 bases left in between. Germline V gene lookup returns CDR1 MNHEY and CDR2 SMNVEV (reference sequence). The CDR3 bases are TGTGCCAGCAGTTCCTCCGGGCTCCCGGGGTCACCCCTCCACTTT. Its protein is CASSSSGLPGSPLHF.

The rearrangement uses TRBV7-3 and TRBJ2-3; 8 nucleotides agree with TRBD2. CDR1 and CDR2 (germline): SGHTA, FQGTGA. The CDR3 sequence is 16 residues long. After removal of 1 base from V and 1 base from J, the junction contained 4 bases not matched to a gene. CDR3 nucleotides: TGTGCCAGCAGCTTAAAAAGCGGGGGAGGCACAGATACGCAGTATTTT. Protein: CASSLKSGGGTDTQYF.

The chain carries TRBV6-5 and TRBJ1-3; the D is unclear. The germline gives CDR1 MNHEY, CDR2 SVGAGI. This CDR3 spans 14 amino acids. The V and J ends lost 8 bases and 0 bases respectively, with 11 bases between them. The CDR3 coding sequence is TGTGCCAGCGAGTTACTGGCCTCTGGAAACACCATATATTTT. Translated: CASELLASGNTIYF.

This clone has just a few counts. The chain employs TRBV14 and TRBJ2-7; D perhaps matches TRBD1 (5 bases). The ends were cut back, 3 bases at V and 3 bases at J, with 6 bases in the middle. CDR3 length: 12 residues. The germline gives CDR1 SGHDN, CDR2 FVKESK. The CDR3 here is CASSHRVYEQYF. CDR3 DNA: TGTGCCAGCAGCCACAGGGTCTACGAGCAGTACTTC.

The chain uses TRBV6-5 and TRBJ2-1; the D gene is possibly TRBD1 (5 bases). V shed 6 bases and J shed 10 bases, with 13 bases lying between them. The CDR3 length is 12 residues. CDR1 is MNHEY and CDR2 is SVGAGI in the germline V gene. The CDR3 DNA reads TGTGCCAGCAGCCAGGGTAATGGCGAGCAGTTCTTC. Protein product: CASSQGNGEQFF.

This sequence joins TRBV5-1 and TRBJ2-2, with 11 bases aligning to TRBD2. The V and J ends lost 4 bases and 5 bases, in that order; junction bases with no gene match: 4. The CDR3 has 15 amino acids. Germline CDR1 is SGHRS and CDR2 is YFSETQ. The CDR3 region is CASSPRLAGTGELFF. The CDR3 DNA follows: TGCGCCAGCAGCCCAAGACTAGCGGGGACCGGGGAGCTGTTTTTT.

Here the CDR3 DNA reads TGTGCCAGCAGCTTAGCGGGACAGTCGATCTACACCTTC. It translates to CASSLAGQSIYTF. This chain uses TRBV7-9 with TRBJ1-2; 7 bases are a match to TRBD1. Germline V gives CDR1 SEHNR, CDR2 FQNEAQ (reference sequence). With 0 bases clipped from V and 10 bases from J, the junction kept 5 bases outside the gene matches. The CDR3 is 13 amino acids.

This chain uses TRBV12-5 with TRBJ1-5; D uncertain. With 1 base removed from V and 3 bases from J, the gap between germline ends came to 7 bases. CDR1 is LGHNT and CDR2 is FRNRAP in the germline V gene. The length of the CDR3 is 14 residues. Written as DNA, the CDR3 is TGTGCTAGTGGTTTGGAACAGCACAATCAGCCCCAGCATTTT. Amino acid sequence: CASGLEQHNQPQHF.

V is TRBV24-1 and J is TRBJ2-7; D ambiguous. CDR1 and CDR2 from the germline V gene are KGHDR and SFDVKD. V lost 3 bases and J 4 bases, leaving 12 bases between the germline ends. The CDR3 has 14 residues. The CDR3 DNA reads TGTGCCACCAGTGATCCGCAGACATCTTACGAGCAGTACTTC. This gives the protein CATSDPQTSYEQYF.

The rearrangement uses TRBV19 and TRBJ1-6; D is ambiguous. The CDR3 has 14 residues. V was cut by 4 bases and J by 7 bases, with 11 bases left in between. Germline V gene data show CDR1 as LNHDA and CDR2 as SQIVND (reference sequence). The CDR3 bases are TGTGCCAGTAGTAACGGGCCGAGAAATTCACCCCTCCACTTT. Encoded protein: CASSNGPRNSPLHF. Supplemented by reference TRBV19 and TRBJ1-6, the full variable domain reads DGGITQSPKYLFRKEGQNVTLSCEQNLNHDAMYWYRQDPGQGLRLIYYSQIVNDFQKGDIAEGYSVSREKKESFPLTVTSAQKNPTAFYLCASSNGPRNSPLHFGNGTRLTVT.

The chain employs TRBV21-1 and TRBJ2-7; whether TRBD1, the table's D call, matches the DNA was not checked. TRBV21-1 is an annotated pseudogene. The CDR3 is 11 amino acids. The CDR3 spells CASSKWTGRYV. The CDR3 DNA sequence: TGTGCCAGCAGCAAATGGACAGGTCGGTACGTC.

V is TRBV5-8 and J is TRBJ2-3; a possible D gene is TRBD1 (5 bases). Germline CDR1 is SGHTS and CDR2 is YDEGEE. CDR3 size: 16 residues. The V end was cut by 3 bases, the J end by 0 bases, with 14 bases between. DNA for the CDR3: TGTGCCAGCAGCTGGACACCCATCGTTAGCACAGATACGCAGTATTTT. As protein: CASSWTPIVSTDTQYF.

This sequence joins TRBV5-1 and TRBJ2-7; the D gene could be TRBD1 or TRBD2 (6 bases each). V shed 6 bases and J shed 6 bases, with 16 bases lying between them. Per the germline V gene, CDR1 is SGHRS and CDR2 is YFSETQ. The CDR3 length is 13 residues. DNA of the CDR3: TGCGCCAGCACGGTAGGGGGACTTTTCGAGCAGTACGTC. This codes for CASTVGGLFEQYV.

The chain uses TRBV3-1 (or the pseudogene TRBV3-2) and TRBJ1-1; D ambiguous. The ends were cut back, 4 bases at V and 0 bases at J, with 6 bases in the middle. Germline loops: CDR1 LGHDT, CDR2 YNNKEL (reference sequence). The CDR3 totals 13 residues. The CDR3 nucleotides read TGTGCCAGCAGCCTGAGCATGAACACTGAAGCTTTCTTT. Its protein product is CASSLSMNTEAFF.

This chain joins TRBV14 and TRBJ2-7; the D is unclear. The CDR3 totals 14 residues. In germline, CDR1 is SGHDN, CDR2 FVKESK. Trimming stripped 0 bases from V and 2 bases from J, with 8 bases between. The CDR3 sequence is CASSQDPDAYEQYF. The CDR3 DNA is TGTGCCAGCAGCCAAGATCCGGATGCCTACGAGCAGTACTTC.

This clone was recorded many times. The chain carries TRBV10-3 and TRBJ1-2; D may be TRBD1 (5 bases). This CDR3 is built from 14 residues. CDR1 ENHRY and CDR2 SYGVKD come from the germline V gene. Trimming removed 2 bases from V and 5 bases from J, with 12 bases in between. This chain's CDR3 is CAISEPRGPYGYTF. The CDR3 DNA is TGTGCCATCAGTGAGCCCCGGGGACCGTATGGCTACACCTTC.

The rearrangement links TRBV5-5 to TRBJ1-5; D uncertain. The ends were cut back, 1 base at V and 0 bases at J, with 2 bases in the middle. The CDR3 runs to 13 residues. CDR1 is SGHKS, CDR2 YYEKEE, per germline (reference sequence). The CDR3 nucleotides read TGTGCCAGCAGCTTGACTAGCAATCAGCCCCAGCATTTT. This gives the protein CASSLTSNQPQHF.